The 6 T cell receptor beta chains in this list originate from one sample, sequenced in a study of blood T cells in healthy people across ages. Using a J-beta primer mix together with a sample-barcoded 5' primer, a second PCR was run for about 6 to 11 cycles. MiXCR, applied by TCRdb to the 5' RACE reads, yields one record per CDR3 protein. This sample has over 1,300,000 distinct CDR3 sequences, with approximately 59% found just once. The sample was blood. The receptor source for this set is a young man in good health.

Here the CDR3 reads CASSSPSGVSYEQYF. CDR3 in DNA: TGCGCCAGCAGCTCCCCCTCAGGGGTATCCTACGAGCAGTACTTC. The rearrangement joins TRBV5-1 to TRBJ2-7; D perhaps matches TRBD1 (6 bases). Trimming removed 3 bases at V and 1 base at J, with 14 bases between. The CDR3 length is 15 residues. The germline V gene encodes CDR1 SGHRS and CDR2 YFSETQ. The full variable domain, its missing parts supplied by reference TRBV5-1 and TRBJ2-7, is KAGVTQTPRYLIKTRGQQVTLSCSPISGHRSVSWYQQTPGQGLQFLFEYFSETQRNKGNFPGRFSGRQFSNSRSEMNVSTLELGDSALYLCASSSPSGVSYEQYFGPGTRLTVT.

The V gene is TRBV12-3 or TRBV12-4, the J gene TRBJ2-2; D unresolved. This CDR3 has 17 amino acids. The ends were cut back, 5 bases at V and 0 bases at J, with 16 bases in the middle. The CDR3 coding sequence is TGTGCCAGCAGTCGCCAACTCGGACCCTCGAACACCGGGGAGCTGTTTTTT. This gives the protein CASSRQLGPSNTGELFF.

V usage is TRBV6-2 or TRBV6-3 and J usage is TRBJ2-3; 9 bases line up with TRBD2. V trimming: 8 bases; J trimming: 2 bases; junction bases outside the gene matches: 11. Germline loops: CDR1 MNHEY, CDR2 SVGEGT. The CDR3 is 16 residues long. CDR3 region: CASDSNKRGVTDTQYF. CDR3 in DNA: TGTGCCAGCGATTCCAATAAGCGGGGGGTCACAGATACGCAGTATTTT.

A few counts support this clonotype. The rearrangement uses TRBV29-1 and TRBJ2-3, with D possibly matching TRBD1 (6 bases). This CDR3 comprises 13 residues. The V gene's germline CDR1 is SQVTM and CDR2 ANQGSEA. V gave up 7 bases and J gave up 0 bases, with 11 bases separating them. This CDR3 is CSADRASTDTQYF. The CDR3 DNA is TGCAGCGCGGACAGAGCTAGCACAGATACGCAGTATTTT.

This clonotype occurred a few times. The rearrangement uses TRBV7-2 and TRBJ2-3; TRBD2 matches at 7 bases. V was pared by 1 base and J by 6 bases, with 7 bases of the junction left unmatched. From germline, CDR1 is SGHTA and CDR2 FQGNSA. CDR3 length equals 15 residues. The CDR3 DNA is TGTGCCAGCAGCTTAGGGAGGGAGGGTGTTGATACGCAGTATTTT. Amino acids: CASSLGREGVDTQYF. Full variable domain (outside the CDR3, taken from reference TRBV7-2 and TRBJ2-3): GAGVSQSPSNKVTEKGKDVELRCDPISGHTALYWYRQSLGQGLEFLIYFQGNSAPDKSGLPSDRFSAERTGGSVSTLTIQRTQQEDSAVYLCASSLGREGVDTQYFGPGTRLTVL.

This chain joins TRBV11-2 and TRBJ2-1, with TRBD1 matching 11 bases. The germline V gene has CDR1 SGHAT and CDR2 FQNNGV. The CDR3 loop spans 15 amino acids. Germline trimming cut 4 bases from V and 9 bases from J; bases unmatched to any gene: 8. This CDR3 is CASSSPGGQGVEQFF. The CDR3 DNA reads as TGTGCCAGCAGCTCCCCAGGGGGACAGGGGGTTGAGCAGTTCTTC. The whole variable domain, filled in from reference TRBV11-2 and TRBJ2-1, reads EAGVAQSPRYKIIEKRQSVAFWCNPISGHATLYWYQQILGQGPKLLIQFQNNGVVDDSQLPKDRFSAERLKGVDSTLKIQPAKLEDSAVYLCASSSPGGQGVEQFFGPGTRLTVL.